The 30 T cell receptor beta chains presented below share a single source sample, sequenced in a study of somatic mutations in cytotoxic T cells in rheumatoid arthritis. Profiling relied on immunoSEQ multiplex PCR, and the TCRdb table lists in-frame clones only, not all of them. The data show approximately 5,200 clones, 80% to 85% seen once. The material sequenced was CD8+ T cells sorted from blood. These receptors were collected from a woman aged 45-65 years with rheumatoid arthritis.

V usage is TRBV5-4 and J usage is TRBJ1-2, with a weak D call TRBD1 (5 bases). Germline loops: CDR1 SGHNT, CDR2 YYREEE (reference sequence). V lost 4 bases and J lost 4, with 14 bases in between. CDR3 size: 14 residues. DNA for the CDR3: TGTGCCAGCAGCCAACTGGAGGGACCCTATGGCTACACCTTC. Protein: CASSQLEGPYGYTF.

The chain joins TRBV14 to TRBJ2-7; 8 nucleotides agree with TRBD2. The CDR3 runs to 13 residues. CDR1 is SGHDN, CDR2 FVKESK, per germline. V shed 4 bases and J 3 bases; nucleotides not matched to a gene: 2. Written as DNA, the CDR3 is TGTGCCAGCAGCCCGGGACTAGTCTACGAGCAGTACTTC. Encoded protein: CASSPGLVYEQYF.

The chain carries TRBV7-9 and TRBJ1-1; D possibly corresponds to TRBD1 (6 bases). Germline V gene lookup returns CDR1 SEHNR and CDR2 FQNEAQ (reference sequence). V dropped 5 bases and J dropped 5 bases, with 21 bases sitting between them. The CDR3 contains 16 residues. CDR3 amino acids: CASSPHQGGGTTEAFF. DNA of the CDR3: TGTGCCAGCAGCCCCCACCAAGGGGGAGGGACGACTGAAGCTTTCTTT.

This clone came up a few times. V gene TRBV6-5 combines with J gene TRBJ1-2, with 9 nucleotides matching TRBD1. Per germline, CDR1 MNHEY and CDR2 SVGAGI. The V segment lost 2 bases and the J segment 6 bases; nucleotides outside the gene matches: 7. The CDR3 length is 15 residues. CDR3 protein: CASSYSSGTGNGYTF. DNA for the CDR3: TGTGCCAGCAGTTACAGCTCCGGGACAGGGAATGGCTACACCTTC.

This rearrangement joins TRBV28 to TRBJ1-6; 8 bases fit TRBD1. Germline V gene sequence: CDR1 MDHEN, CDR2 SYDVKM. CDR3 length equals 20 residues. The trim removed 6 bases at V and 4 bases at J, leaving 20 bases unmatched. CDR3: CASRYLRETGDRIYNSPLHF. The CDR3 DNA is TGTGCCAGCAGATACCTCCGTGAGACAGGGGATCGGATTTATAATTCACCCCTCCACTTT.

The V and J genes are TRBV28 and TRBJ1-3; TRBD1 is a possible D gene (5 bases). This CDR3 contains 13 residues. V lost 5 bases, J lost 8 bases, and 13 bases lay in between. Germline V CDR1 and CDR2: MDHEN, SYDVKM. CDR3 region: CASSLTLGDTIYF. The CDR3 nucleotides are TGTGCCAGCAGTCTGACCCTAGGGGACACCATATATTTT.

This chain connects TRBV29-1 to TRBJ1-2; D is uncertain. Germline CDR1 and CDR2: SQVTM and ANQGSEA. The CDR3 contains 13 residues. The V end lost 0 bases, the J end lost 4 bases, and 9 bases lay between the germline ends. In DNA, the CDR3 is TGCAGCGTTGAAGATGGGCGATCCTATGGCTACACCTTC. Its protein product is CSVEDGRSYGYTF. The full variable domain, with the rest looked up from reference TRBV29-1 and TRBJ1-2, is SAVISQKPSRDICQRGTSLTIQCQVDSQVTMMFWYRQQPGQSLTLIATANQGSEATYESGFVIDKFPISRPNLTFSTLTVSNMSPEDSSIYLCSVEDGRSYGYTFGSGTRLTVV.

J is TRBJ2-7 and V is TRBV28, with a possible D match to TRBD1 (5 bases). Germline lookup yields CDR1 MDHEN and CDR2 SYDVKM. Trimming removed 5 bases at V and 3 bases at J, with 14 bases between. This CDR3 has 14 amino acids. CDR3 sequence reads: CASSGAALDYEQYF. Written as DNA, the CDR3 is TGTGCCAGCAGTGGGGCTGCATTAGACTACGAGCAGTACTTC.

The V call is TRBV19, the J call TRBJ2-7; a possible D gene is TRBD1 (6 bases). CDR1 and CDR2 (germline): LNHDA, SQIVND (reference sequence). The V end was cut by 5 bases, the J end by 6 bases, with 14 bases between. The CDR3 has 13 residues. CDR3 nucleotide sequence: TGTGCCAGTAGTGACAGACAGGACAGCGAGCAGTACTTC. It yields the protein CASSDRQDSEQYF.

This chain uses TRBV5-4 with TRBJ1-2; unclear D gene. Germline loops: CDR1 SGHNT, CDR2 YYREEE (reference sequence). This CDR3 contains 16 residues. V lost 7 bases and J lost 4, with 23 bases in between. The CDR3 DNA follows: TGTGCCAGCTTGCGATACCTACCAGGAAAGACCTATGGCTACACCTTC. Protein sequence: CASLRYLPGKTYGYTF.

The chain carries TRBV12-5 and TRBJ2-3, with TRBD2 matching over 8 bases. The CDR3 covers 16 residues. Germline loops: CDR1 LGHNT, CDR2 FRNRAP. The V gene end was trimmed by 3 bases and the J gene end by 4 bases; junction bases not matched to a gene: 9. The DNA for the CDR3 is TGTGCTAGTGGTTTAATGCCGGGACTAGAGCCAGATACGCAGTATTTT. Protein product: CASGLMPGLEPDTQYF.

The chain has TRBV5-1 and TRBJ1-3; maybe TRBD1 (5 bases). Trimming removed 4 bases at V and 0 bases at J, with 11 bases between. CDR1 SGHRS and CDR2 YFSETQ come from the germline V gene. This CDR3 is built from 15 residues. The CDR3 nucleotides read TGCGCCAGCAGCGATACAGGCTTCTCTGGAAACACCATATATTTT. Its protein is CASSDTGFSGNTIYF.

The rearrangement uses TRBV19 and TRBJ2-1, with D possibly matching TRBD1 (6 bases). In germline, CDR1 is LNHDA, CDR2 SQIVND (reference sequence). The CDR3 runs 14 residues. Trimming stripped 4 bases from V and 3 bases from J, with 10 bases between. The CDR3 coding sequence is TGTGCCAGTAGTAGGACAGAGGACTACAATGAGCAGTTCTTC. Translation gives CASSRTEDYNEQFF.

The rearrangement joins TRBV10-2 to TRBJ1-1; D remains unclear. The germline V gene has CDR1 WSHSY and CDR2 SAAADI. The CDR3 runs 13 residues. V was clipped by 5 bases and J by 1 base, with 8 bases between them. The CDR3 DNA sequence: TGCGCCAGCAGTCCGGGGAGGAACACTGAAGCTTTCTTT. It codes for CASSPGRNTEAFF.

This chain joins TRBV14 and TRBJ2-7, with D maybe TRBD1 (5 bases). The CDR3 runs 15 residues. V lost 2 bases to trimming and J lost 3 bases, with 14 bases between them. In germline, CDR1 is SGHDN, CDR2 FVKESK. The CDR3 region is CASSQQFQGIYEQYF. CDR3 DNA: TGTGCCAGCAGCCAACAATTTCAGGGTATCTACGAGCAGTACTTC.

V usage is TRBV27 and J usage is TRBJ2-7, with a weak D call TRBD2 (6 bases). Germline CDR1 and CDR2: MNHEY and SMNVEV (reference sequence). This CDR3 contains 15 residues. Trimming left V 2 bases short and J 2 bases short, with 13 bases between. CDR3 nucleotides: TGTGCCAGCAGTTTAGGGAGGAGGGGACCCTACGAGCAGTACTTC. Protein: CASSLGRRGPYEQYF.

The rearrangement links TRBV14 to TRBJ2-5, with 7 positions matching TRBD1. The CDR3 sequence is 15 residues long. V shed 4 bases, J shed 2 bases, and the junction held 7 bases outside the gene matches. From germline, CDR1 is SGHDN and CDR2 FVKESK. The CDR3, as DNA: TGTGCCAGCAGCCGGTCCCGGGACAGTCAAGAGACCCAGTACTTC. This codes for CASSRSRDSQETQYF. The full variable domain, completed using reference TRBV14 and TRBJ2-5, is EAGVTQFPSHSVIEKGQTVTLRCDPISGHDNLYWYRRVMGKEIKFLLHFVKESKQDESGMPNNRFLAERTGGTYSTLKVQPAELEDSGVYFCASSRSRDSQETQYFGPGTRLLVL.

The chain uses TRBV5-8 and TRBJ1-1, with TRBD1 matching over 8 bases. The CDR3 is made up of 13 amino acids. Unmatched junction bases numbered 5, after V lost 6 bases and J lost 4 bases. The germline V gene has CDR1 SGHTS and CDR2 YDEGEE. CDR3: CASNYRGFTEAFF. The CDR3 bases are TGTGCCAGCAACTACAGGGGGTTCACTGAAGCTTTCTTT.

The CDR3 DNA reads TGCAGCGTTGAGTCCGGAGTTGACTACGAGCAGTACTTC. Its translation: CSVESGVDYEQYF. The chain joins TRBV29-1 to TRBJ2-7; D is unresolved. V lost 3 bases to trimming and J lost 3 bases, with 12 bases between them. The CDR3 consists of 13 residues. Germline assignment: CDR1 SQVTM and CDR2 ANQGSEA.

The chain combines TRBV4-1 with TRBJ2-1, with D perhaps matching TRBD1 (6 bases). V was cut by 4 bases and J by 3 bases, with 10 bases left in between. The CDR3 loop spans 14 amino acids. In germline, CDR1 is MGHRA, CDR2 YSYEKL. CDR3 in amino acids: CASSPHRDYNEQFF. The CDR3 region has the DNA TGCGCCAGCAGCCCTCACAGGGACTACAATGAGCAGTTCTTC.

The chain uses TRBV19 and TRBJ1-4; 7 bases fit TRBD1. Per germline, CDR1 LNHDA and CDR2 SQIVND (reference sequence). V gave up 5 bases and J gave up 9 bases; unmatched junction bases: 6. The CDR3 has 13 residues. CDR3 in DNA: TGTGCCAGTAGTCCCCGGGACAGTCAAAAACTGTTTTTT. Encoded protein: CASSPRDSQKLFF. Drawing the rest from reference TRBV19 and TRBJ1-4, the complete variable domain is DGGITQSPKYLFRKEGQNVTLSCEQNLNHDAMYWYRQDPGQGLRLIYYSQIVNDFQKGDIAEGYSVSREKKESFPLTVTSAQKNPTAFYLCASSPRDSQKLFFGSGTQLSVL.

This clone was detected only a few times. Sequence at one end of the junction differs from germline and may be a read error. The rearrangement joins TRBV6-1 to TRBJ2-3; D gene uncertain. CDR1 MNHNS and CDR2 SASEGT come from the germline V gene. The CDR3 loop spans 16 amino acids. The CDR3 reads CAISEMIAASTDTQYF. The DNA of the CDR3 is TGTGCCATCAGTGAGATGATTGCAGCGAGCACAGATACGCAGTATTTT.

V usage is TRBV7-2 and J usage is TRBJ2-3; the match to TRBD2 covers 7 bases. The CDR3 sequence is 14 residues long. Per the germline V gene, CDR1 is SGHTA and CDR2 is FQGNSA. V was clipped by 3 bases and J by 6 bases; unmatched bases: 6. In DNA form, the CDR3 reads TGTGCCAGCAGCTTGGGAGGGCGTGGGGATACGCAGTATTTT. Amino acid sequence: CASSLGGRGDTQYF.

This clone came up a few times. CDR3 amino acids: CASRRRSGGQETQYF. The CDR3, as DNA: TGTGCCAGCAGGAGAAGAAGCGGGGGGCAAGAGACCCAGTACTTC. This chain uses TRBV6-1 with TRBJ2-5, with 9 bases matching TRBD2. The CDR3 consists of 15 residues. With 6 bases clipped from V and 2 bases from J, the junction kept 7 bases outside the gene matches. Germline-derived CDR1 and CDR2 are MNHNS and SASEGT.

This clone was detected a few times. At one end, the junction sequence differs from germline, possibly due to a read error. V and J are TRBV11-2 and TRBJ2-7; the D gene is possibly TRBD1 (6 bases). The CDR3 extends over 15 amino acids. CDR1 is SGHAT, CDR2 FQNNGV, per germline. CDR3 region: CASSQELDRPAEQYF. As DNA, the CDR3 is TGCGCCAGCAGCCAAGAACTCGACAGGCCCGCCGAGCAGTACTTC.

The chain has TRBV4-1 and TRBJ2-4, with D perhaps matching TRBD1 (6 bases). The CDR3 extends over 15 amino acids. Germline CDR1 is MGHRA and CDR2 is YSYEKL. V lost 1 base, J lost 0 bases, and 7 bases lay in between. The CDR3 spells CASSQAGVAKNIQYF. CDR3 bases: TGCGCCAGCAGCCAAGCAGGGGTAGCCAAAAACATTCAGTACTTC.

This chain's CDR3 is CASSSGIPYEQYF. CDR3 DNA sequence: TGTGCCAGCAGTTCGGGAATCCCTTACGAGCAGTACTTC. The chain has TRBV27 and TRBJ2-7; D possibly corresponds to TRBD2 (5 bases). Germline V gene lookup returns CDR1 MNHEY and CDR2 SMNVEV (reference sequence). V dropped 4 bases and J dropped 4 bases, with 11 bases sitting between them. The CDR3 runs 13 residues.

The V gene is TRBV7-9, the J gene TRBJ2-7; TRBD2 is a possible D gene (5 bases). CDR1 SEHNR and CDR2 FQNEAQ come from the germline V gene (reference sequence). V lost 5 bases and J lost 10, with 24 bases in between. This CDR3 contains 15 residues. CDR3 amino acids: CASSPLTGNLLGQYF. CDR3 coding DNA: TGTGCCAGCAGCCCATTGACGGGGAATCTCCTAGGTCAGTACTTC.

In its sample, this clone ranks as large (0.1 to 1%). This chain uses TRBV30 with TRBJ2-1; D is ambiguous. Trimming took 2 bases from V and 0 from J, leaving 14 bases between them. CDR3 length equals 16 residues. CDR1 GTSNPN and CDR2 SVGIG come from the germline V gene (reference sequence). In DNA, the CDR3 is TGTGCCTGGAGTACCATCTCGTCGGGCTCCTACAATGAGCAGTTCTTC. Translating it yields CAWSTISSGSYNEQFF.

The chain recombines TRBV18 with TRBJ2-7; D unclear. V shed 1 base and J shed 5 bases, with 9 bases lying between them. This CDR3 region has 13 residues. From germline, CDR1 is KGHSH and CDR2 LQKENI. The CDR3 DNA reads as TGTGCCAGCTCACCACGCAGGATCGACGAGCAGTACTTC. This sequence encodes CASSPRRIDEQYF.